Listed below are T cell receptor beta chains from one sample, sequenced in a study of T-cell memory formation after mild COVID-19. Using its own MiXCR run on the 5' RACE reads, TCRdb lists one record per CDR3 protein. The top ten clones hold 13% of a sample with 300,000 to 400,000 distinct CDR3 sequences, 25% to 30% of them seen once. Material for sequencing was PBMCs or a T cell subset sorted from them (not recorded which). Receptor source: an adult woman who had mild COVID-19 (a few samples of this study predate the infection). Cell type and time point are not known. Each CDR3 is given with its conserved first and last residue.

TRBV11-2 CASSARQGRSNEQFF
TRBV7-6 CASSLEGRDTQYF
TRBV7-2 CASSLADASVYGYTF
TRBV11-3 CASSTRLAGALKYNEQFF
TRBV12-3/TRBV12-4 CASSRNDYEQYF
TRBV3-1 CASSRGGLAGETQYF
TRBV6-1 CASSEVWQMRETQYF
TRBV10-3 CAISDGGANTGELFF
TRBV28 CASSSSSGRGETQYF
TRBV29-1 CSVGMGVGYTF
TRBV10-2 CASSESGSNTQYF
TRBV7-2 CASSLQGPADTQYF
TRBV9 CASSGLGRSAQYF
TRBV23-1 CASSHSELTKGETQYF
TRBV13 CASSGTGWPYEQYF
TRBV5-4 CASTVGQANYGYTF
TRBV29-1 CSVDVENTEAFF
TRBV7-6 CASSQPLGNERETQYF
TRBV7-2 CASHRPQSGSNEKLFF
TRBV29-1 CSVEGEGDIAYEQYF
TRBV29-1 CSVEVGVLGETQYF
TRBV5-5 CASSIDRVSDYGYTF
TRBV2 CASRGDTRVLHF
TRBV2 CASSAEDGYTF
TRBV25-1 CASSGPGTVRDTQYF